Below, 16 T cell receptor beta chains from the same sample are listed, as sequenced in a study of blood T cell repertoires in COVID-19 (dated by TCRdb to about 2020). Library preparation used the immunoSEQ multiplex PCR assay. TCRdb mirrors the immuneACCESS table, restricted to in-frame sequences. Some clones are absent from its copies; in checked studies, under half trace to an unresolved V gene, and the reason for the others is unknown. Across this sample there are about 120,000 clones, with 85% seen only once. Jointly, the top ten make up less than 8.5% of the sample. Input material: peripheral blood. The receptors shown here come from a man older than 75 with active or convalescent COVID-19.

This clone was found a few times. The V and J genes are TRBV6-4 and TRBJ1-5; D is uncertain. The V gene's germline CDR1 is MRHNA and CDR2 SNTAGT. Trimming cost V 2 bases and J 9 bases, with 11 bases left between them. This CDR3 is 13 amino acids long. CDR3 sequence reads: CASSDGEAGPQHF. In DNA form, the CDR3 reads TGTGCCAGCAGTGACGGGGAAGCGGGGCCCCAGCATTTT.

This chain connects TRBV18 to TRBJ1-2; TRBD1 matches at 8 bases. V was pared by 3 bases and J by 8 bases, with 5 bases of the junction left unmatched. The CDR3 length is 13 residues. CDR1 and CDR2 (germline): KGHSH, LQKENI. CDR3 loop: CASSPPQGGGYTF. The CDR3 DNA sequence: TGTGCCAGCTCACCTCCACAGGGGGGAGGCTACACCTTC.

The chain employs TRBV9 and TRBJ1-6; 8 bases are shared with TRBD1. V gave up 7 bases and J gave up 6 bases; unmatched junction bases: 9. This CDR3 spans 15 amino acids. CDR1 and CDR2 (germline): SGDLS, YYNGEE. The CDR3 nucleotides read TGTGCCAGCGGCCAATTACAGGGGGTTAATTCACCCCTCCACTTT. This sequence encodes CASGQLQGVNSPLHF.

The chain has TRBV6-2 or TRBV6-3 and TRBJ1-5; no clear D gene. Germline lookup yields CDR1 MNHEY and CDR2 SVGEGT. The CDR3 is made up of 14 amino acids. Trimming took off 0 bases at V and 9 bases at J, with 12 bases between the two ends. As DNA, the CDR3 is TGTGCCAGCAGTTACTCGACGGGGATGAGGCCCCAGCATTTT. This encodes CASSYSTGMRPQHF.

A few counts support this clone. This chain connects TRBV2 to TRBJ1-1; weak D call: TRBD1 (5 bases). The CDR3 runs to 13 residues. Germline CDR1 and CDR2: SNHLY and FYNNEI. Trimming cost V 6 bases and J 4 bases, with 12 bases left between them. For the CDR3, the DNA is TGTGCCAGCAGCTCAGGGAGGGCCACTGAAGCTTTCTTT. Protein product: CASSSGRATEAFF.

The V gene is TRBV5-1, the J gene TRBJ1-6; 7 bases match TRBD1. Trimming removed 1 base from V and 7 bases from J; junction bases left unmatched: 2. Germline-derived CDR1 and CDR2 are SGHRS and YFSETQ. CDR3 length equals 14 residues. The CDR3 DNA reads TGCGCCAGCAGCTTGAGGGACAGAAATTCACCCCTCCACTTT. Translating gives CASSLRDRNSPLHF.

The genes are TRBV19 and TRBJ1-2, with no clear D. The CDR3 contains 11 residues. In germline, CDR1 is LNHDA, CDR2 SQIVND (reference sequence). Deletions cut 6 bases from V and 4 bases from J, with 6 bases between. The CDR3 spells CASRAGYGYTF. The CDR3 nucleotides read TGTGCCAGTAGGGCAGGCTATGGCTACACCTTC.

CDR3 sequence: CASSGGYNQPQHF. The DNA of the CDR3 is TGTGCCAGTAGTGGCGGGTACAATCAGCCCCAGCATTTT. The rearrangement links TRBV19 to TRBJ1-5; D remains unclear. Germline-derived CDR1 and CDR2 are LNHDA and SQIVND (reference sequence). Trimming cost V 5 bases and J 3 bases, with 8 bases left between them. This CDR3 region has 13 residues.

The V gene is TRBV5-1, the J gene TRBJ1-4; D might be TRBD1 (6 bases). The germline gives CDR1 SGHRS, CDR2 YFSETQ. V was cut by 4 bases and J by 10 bases, with 14 bases left in between. The CDR3 spans 13 residues. This CDR3 is CASSGPGVGKLFF. CDR3 nucleotide sequence: TGCGCCAGCAGCGGCCCAGGGGTGGGAAAACTGTTTTTT.

V usage is TRBV10-1 and J usage is TRBJ2-1, with TRBD1 as a possible D gene (5 bases). Trimming shortened V by 0 bases and J by 5 bases, and 23 bases separated the two germline ends. The CDR3 is 19 residues long. Germline lookup yields CDR1 WNHNN and CDR2 SYGVQD (reference sequence). CDR3 in amino acids: CASSESMDTKTSIDNEQFF. CDR3 sequence (DNA): TGCGCCAGCAGTGAGTCGATGGACACAAAAACGAGTATCGACAATGAGCAGTTCTTC.

V gene TRBV19 combines with J gene TRBJ1-1; D might be TRBD1 (6 bases). This CDR3 is 12 amino acids long. Trimming left V 6 bases short and J 11 bases short, with 16 bases between. Per germline, CDR1 LNHDA and CDR2 SQIVND (reference sequence). The CDR3 loop is CASRDLGQSAFF. For the CDR3, the DNA is TGTGCCAGTAGGGACCTAGGACAGTCGGCTTTCTTT.

The V gene is TRBV9, the J gene TRBJ2-7; a possible D gene is TRBD2 (5 bases). Trimming took 0 bases from V and 4 from J, leaving 14 bases between them. Per germline, CDR1 SGDLS and CDR2 YYNGEE. The CDR3 covers 15 residues. The CDR3 spells CASSVEKAAGYEQYF. CDR3 in DNA: TGTGCCAGCAGCGTAGAGAAGGCGGCGGGTTACGAGCAGTACTTC.

This rearrangement joins TRBV19 to TRBJ2-3, with 7 bases that match TRBD2. Germline V lookup: CDR1 LNHDA, CDR2 SQIVND (reference sequence). This CDR3 spans 14 amino acids. V shed 3 bases, J shed 6 bases, and the junction held 6 bases outside the gene matches. Here the CDR3 reads CASSIDWRGDTQYF. The DNA of the CDR3 is TGTGCCAGTAGTATCGACTGGCGGGGGGATACGCAGTATTTT.

The CDR3 spells CASTYGGSNQPQHF. The CDR3 nucleotides read TGTGCCAGCACCTACGGGGGGAGCAATCAGCCCCAGCATTTT. The gene calls are TRBV7-2 and TRBJ1-5; D may be TRBD1 (5 bases). The germline V gene encodes CDR1 SGHTA and CDR2 FQGNSA. The length of the CDR3 is 14 residues. The V end was cut by 7 bases, the J end by 1 base, with 11 bases between.

CDR3 residues: CASSPRGHTDTQYF. The CDR3 DNA is TGTGCCAGCTCACCACGGGGACACACAGATACGCAGTATTTT. This chain connects TRBV18 to TRBJ2-3, with D possibly TRBD1 on 6 matching bases. Trimming shortened V by 1 base and J by 2 bases, and 7 bases separated the two germline ends. This CDR3 is built from 14 residues. Germline assignment: CDR1 KGHSH and CDR2 LQKENI.

The rearrangement uses TRBV7-3 and TRBJ2-2; 14 bases fit TRBD2. The V gene's germline CDR1 is SGHTA and CDR2 FQGTGA. Trimming removed 5 bases from V and 0 bases from J; junction bases left unmatched: 11. The CDR3 extends over 20 amino acids. In DNA form, the CDR3 reads TGTGCCAGCAGCCGACGACTAGCGGGAGGGTCACGCCCGAACACCGGGGAGCTGTTTTTT. This translates into CASSRRLAGGSRPNTGELFF.